The 32 T cell receptor beta chains presented below share a single source sample, sequenced in a study of Graves' ophthalmopathy and Graves' hyperthyroidism. For repertoire sequencing, the TCR beta CDR3 regions were amplified from RNA transcripts. HTBI primers were employed in first-round RT-PCR, then a second-round multiplex PCR followed. TCRdb redid the calling of the multiplex PCR reads with MiXCR, one entry per CDR3 protein. This sample has a few hundred thousand distinct CDR3 sequences, with about 16% found just once. Sequencing input: peripheral blood. These receptors came from a woman aged 18-29 years with stable Graves' hyperthyroidism.

This clonotype was counted only a few times. Since no conserved phenylalanine or tryptophan closes the CDR3, a read error is the likely cause. V gene TRBV5-1 combines with J gene TRBJ2-2, with TRBD2 matching over 10 bases. This CDR3 comprises 15 residues. Trimming took 4 bases from V and 4 from J; bases not matched to a gene: 4. The germline CDR1 and CDR2 sequences are SGHRS and YFSETQ. The CDR3 spells CASSSGGARTGELFL. CDR3 sequence (DNA): TGCGCCAGCAGCAGCGGGGGGGCCCGCACCGGGGAGCTGTTTTTG.

This clonotype was recorded many times. The J gene is TRBJ1-5, the V gene TRBV6-2 or TRBV6-3; D ambiguous. The CDR3 extends over 12 amino acids. The V end lost 6 bases, the J end lost 4 bases, and 7 bases lay between the germline ends. CDR1 is MNHEY, CDR2 SVGEGT, per germline. The chain's CDR3 is CASRDQNQPQHF. The CDR3 region has the DNA TGTGCCAGCAGGGATCAGAATCAGCCCCAGCATTTT.

This clonotype occurred many times. The genes are TRBV6-5 and TRBJ1-1; 7 positions match TRBD1. CDR1 is MNHEY, CDR2 SVGAGI, per germline. This CDR3 comprises 13 residues. The V and J ends lost 8 bases and 1 base, in that order; junction bases with no gene match: 4. The CDR3 reads CASGRDRNTEAFF. Here the CDR3 DNA reads TGTGCCAGCGGTCGGGACAGGAACACTGAAGCTTTCTTT.

This clonotype was found many times. The V gene is TRBV6-1, the J gene TRBJ2-7, with 7 bases aligning to TRBD1. Germline trimming cut 8 bases from V and 2 bases from J; bases unmatched to any gene: 0. The germline V gene has CDR1 MNHNS and CDR2 SASEGT. The CDR3 runs to 11 residues. DNA of the CDR3: TGTGCCAGCGGGACAGCCTACGAGCAGTACTTC. Residues: CASGTAYEQYF.

In its sample, this clonotype was seen many times. The chain uses TRBV12-3 or TRBV12-4 and TRBJ2-7, with D possibly being TRBD1 (6 bases). V was pared by 5 bases and J by 6 bases, with 11 bases between. This CDR3 region has 12 residues. In nucleotides, the CDR3 is TGTGCCAGCAGTGTACAGGGTACCGAGCAGTACTTC. It is translated as CASSVQGTEQYF.

This clonotype was seen just once. The chain employs TRBV3-1 and TRBJ2-5; D might be TRBD1 (5 bases). The CDR3 contains 19 residues. Trimming left V 1 base short and J 3 bases short, with 24 bases between. Germline loops: CDR1 LGHDT, CDR2 YNNKEL (reference sequence). As DNA, the CDR3 is TGTGCCAGCAGCCAAGTGTTTGGGGCAGGAAAACTCAGAAAAGAGACCCAGTACTTC. This sequence encodes CASSQVFGAGKLRKETQYF.

The sample holds many counts of this clonotype. The J gene is TRBJ1-5, the V gene TRBV19; D possibly corresponds to TRBD1 (5 bases). CDR3 length: 15 residues. Trimming pared 0 bases from V and 7 bases from J, leaving 13 bases between. Germline assignment: CDR1 LNHDA and CDR2 SQIVND (reference sequence). The CDR3 sequence is CASSIDRGGFQPQHF. The CDR3, as DNA: TGTGCCAGTAGTATAGATCGGGGGGGGTTCCAGCCCCAGCATTTT.

There are many counts of this clonotype. This chain links TRBV24-1 with TRBJ1-1; D might be TRBD1 (6 bases). Per the germline V gene, CDR1 is KGHDR and CDR2 is SFDVKD. The CDR3 is made up of 14 amino acids. V dropped 7 bases and J dropped 0 bases, with 11 bases sitting between them. CDR3 coding DNA: TGTGCCACCAGGTCGGCAGGGGTGAACACTGAAGCTTTCTTT. It specifies CATRSAGVNTEAFF.

In this sample, this clonotype turned up many times. The junction and the germline gene differ at one end; a read error may be behind it. V gene TRBV10-1 combines with J gene TRBJ1-6; tentative D call: TRBD1 (5 bases). The CDR3 has 13 amino acids. Germline assignment: CDR1 WNHNN and CDR2 SYGVQD (reference sequence). This CDR3 reads CASRDSLNSPLHF. CDR3 bases: TGCGCCAGCCGTGACAGTCTTAATTCACCCCTCCACTTT.

This chain joins TRBV6-5 and TRBJ2-5; D gene uncertain. The CDR3 has 12 residues. From germline, CDR1 is MNHEY and CDR2 SVGAGI. V lost 8 bases and J lost 2, with 9 bases in between. The CDR3 protein is CASGTEQETQYF. The DNA of the CDR3 is TGTGCCAGCGGAACCGAGCAAGAGACCCAGTACTTC.

This clonotype appeared many times. The rearrangement links TRBV19 to TRBJ2-5, with a weak D call TRBD1 (5 bases). V was trimmed by 3 bases and J by 3 bases, leaving 11 bases between them. Germline V gene data show CDR1 as LNHDA and CDR2 as SQIVND (reference sequence). The CDR3 runs to 14 residues. The CDR3 nucleotides are TGTGCCAGTAGTATTCTGGGCAGGGAAGAGACCCAGTACTTC. This codes for CASSILGREETQYF.

Many counts were recorded for this clonotype. The chain recombines TRBV3-1 with TRBJ2-5; D is undetermined. With 0 bases removed from V and 9 bases from J, the gap between germline ends came to 11 bases. The germline gives CDR1 LGHDT, CDR2 YNNKEL (reference sequence). There are 13 residues in the CDR3. This chain's CDR3 is CASSQDPGRPQYF. The CDR3 coding sequence is TGTGCCAGCAGCCAAGATCCCGGGCGGCCCCAGTACTTC.

This clonotype turned up a few times. V is TRBV20-1 and J is TRBJ1-6; 7 bases are a match to TRBD1. The V and J ends lost 5 bases and 0 bases, in that order; junction bases with no gene match: 10. There are 17 residues in the CDR3. CDR1 and CDR2 (germline): DFQATT, SNEGSKA (reference sequence). The CDR3 is CSASAGTEFSYNSPLHF. CDR3 bases: TGCAGTGCTTCAGCCGGGACAGAGTTCTCCTATAATTCACCCCTCCACTTT.

This clonotype was picked up many times. The rearrangement uses TRBV6-1 and TRBJ2-6; D gene unclear. Germline V lookup: CDR1 MNHNS, CDR2 SASEGT. V lost 8 bases, J lost 0 bases, and 5 bases lay in between. The CDR3 extends over 13 amino acids. CDR3 DNA sequence: TGTGCCAGCCAGGACTCTGGGGCCAACGTCCTGACTTTC. Its translation is CASQDSGANVLTF.

This clonotype has a handful of counts. A read error is possible here, since a much larger clone lies one base away. This chain joins TRBV6-2 or TRBV6-3 and TRBJ2-7; D gene uncertain. CDR3 length: 16 amino acids. The germline gives CDR1 MNHEY, CDR2 SVGEGT. CDR3 nucleotides: TGTGCCAGCAGAGAGCTGATCCCACCGACCCCCTACGGGCAGTACTTC. It translates to CASRELIPPTPYGQYF.

This clonotype has ten or more counts. The chain has TRBV6-1 and TRBJ2-7; TRBD2 is a possible D gene (6 bases). The CDR3 extends over 14 amino acids. Germline lookup yields CDR1 MNHNS and CDR2 SASEGT. The V gene lost 4 bases and the J gene lost 2 bases, with 12 bases spanning the gap. CDR3 nucleotide sequence: TGTGCCAGCAGTGGGACTAACGATCCCTACGAGCAGTACTTC. Its translation: CASSGTNDPYEQYF.

This clonotype has at least ten counts. The chain recombines TRBV6-5 with TRBJ2-2; D possibly uses TRBD1 or TRBD2 (5 bases each). The CDR3 loop spans 14 amino acids. V lost 4 bases and J 9 bases, leaving 15 bases between the germline ends. The germline V gene encodes CDR1 MNHEY and CDR2 SVGAGI. CDR3 region: CASSFPGTRRELFF. The CDR3 DNA reads TGTGCCAGCAGTTTTCCCGGGACGCGCCGGGAGCTGTTTTTT.

This clonotype was picked up many times. Germline and junction disagree at one end, which may indicate a read error. The genes are TRBV11-2 and TRBJ2-4, with TRBD1 as a possible D gene (5 bases). The germline V gene has CDR1 SGHAT and CDR2 FQNNGV. This CDR3 region has 15 residues. The CDR3 protein is CASSLVRGTKNIKYF. Written as DNA, the CDR3 is TGTGCCAGCAGCTTAGTAAGGGGAACCAAAAACATTAAGTACTTC.

Notes on this clonotype: A junction boundary mismatches the germline segment, possibly from a read error. V usage is TRBV3-1 and J usage is TRBJ2-7; D might be TRBD2 (5 bases). Per germline, CDR1 LGHDT and CDR2 YNNKEL (reference sequence). The CDR3 is 14 residues long. This CDR3 is CVSSRRGIRYEQYF. The CDR3 nucleotides are TGTGTCAGCAGCCGGCGAGGGATTAGGTACGAGCAGTACTTC.

This clonotype was counted ten times or more. The chain has TRBV12-3 or TRBV12-4 and TRBJ2-7; the D gene could be TRBD1 or TRBD2 (6 bases each). Trimming removed 2 bases at V and 1 base at J, with 12 bases between. The CDR3 is made up of 15 amino acids. The CDR3 DNA reads TGTGCCAGCAGTTTAAGGGGGGTCCCTTCCTACGAGCAGTACTTC. It specifies CASSLRGVPSYEQYF.

This clonotype showed up many times. The chain employs TRBV7-8 and TRBJ1-2, with D possibly TRBD1 on 6 matching bases. This CDR3 has 14 residues. Germline lookup yields CDR1 SGHVS and CDR2 FQNEAQ. Trimming removed 1 base at V and 3 bases at J, with 9 bases between. The CDR3 reads CASSLDRVDYGYTF. The CDR3 DNA is TGTGCCAGCAGCTTAGACAGGGTCGACTATGGCTACACCTTC.

There are a few counts of this clonotype. The genes are TRBV24-1 and TRBJ2-2; 7 nucleotides match TRBD1. The germline CDR1 and CDR2 sequences are KGHDR and SFDVKD. With V trimmed by 3 bases and J by 2 bases, 5 bases remained unmatched. The CDR3 loop spans 16 amino acids. The CDR3 protein is CATSDAQGDNTGELFF. In DNA form, the CDR3 reads TGTGCCACCAGTGATGCCCAGGGGGATAACACCGGGGAGCTGTTTTTT.

This clonotype was recorded at least ten times. The gene calls are TRBV6-5 and TRBJ1-2; TRBD1 matches 8 bases. This CDR3 comprises 17 residues. Germline CDR1 MNHEY, CDR2 SVGAGI. The V segment lost 2 bases and the J segment 0 bases; nucleotides outside the gene matches: 8. The CDR3 DNA is TGTGCCAGCAGTTACCTCGGGACAGGCCTACCTAACTATGGCTACACCTTC. Its translation: CASSYLGTGLPNYGYTF.

This clonotype has just a few counts. The V and J genes are TRBV12-3 or TRBV12-4 and TRBJ1-5; 11 bases agree with TRBD1. This CDR3 is built from 14 residues. Trimming removed 4 bases from V and 11 bases from J; junction bases left unmatched: 7. The CDR3 nucleotides are TGTGCCAGCAGTTCGGGACAGGGGGAATCAGCCCAGCATTTT. This sequence encodes CASSSGQGESAQHF.

This clonotype has a count of ten or more. The V gene is TRBV15, the J gene TRBJ1-3; D uncertain. The V end lost 1 base, the J end lost 0 bases, and 10 bases lay between the germline ends. The CDR3 is 16 residues long. The V gene's germline CDR1 is LNHNV and CDR2 YYDKDF (reference sequence). CDR3 in amino acids: CATSRAGYDSGNTIYF. For the CDR3, the DNA is TGTGCCACCAGCAGAGCTGGGTACGACTCTGGAAACACCATATATTTT.

This clonotype was seen repeatedly, ten times or more. The V and J genes are TRBV6-1 and TRBJ1-2; D is possibly TRBD1 (6 bases). Germline assignment: CDR1 MNHNS and CDR2 SASEGT. The CDR3 loop spans 15 amino acids. Trimming stripped 1 base from V and 4 bases from J, with 13 bases between. The CDR3: CASSEGGRGRYGYTF. The DNA of the CDR3 is TGTGCCAGCAGTGAAGGGGGCAGGGGCCGCTATGGCTACACCTTC.

In this sample, this clonotype turned up once. The rearrangement joins TRBV20-1 to TRBJ2-7; 10 bases align to TRBD2. Germline loops: CDR1 DFQATT, CDR2 SNEGSKA (reference sequence). Losses at the gene ends were 3 bases for V and 5 bases for J; bases not matched to a gene: 4. This CDR3 region has 13 residues. CDR3 DNA: TGCAGTGCTAGTCTAGCGGGAGTCAACGAGCAGTACTTC. This sequence encodes CSASLAGVNEQYF.

This clonotype has just a few counts. The chain joins TRBV20-1 to TRBJ2-7; possible D gene TRBD1, 6 bases. The V end lost 8 bases, the J end lost 2 bases, and 16 bases lay between the germline ends. Germline CDR1 DFQATT, CDR2 SNEGSKA (reference sequence). The CDR3 is 13 residues long. In DNA, the CDR3 is TGCAGTTCATCCGAGGGGGAACCCTACGAGCAGTACTTC. This gives the protein CSSSEGEPYEQYF.

There are a few counts of this clonotype. V and J are TRBV20-1 and TRBJ2-2; TRBD1 aligns across 9 bases. CDR1 and CDR2 from the germline V gene are DFQATT and SNEGSKA (reference sequence). Trimming removed 4 bases from V and 4 bases from J; junction bases left unmatched: 4. This CDR3 has 14 amino acids. The CDR3, as DNA: TGCAGTGCTAAACAGGGGGCGGGCACCGGGGAGCTGTTTTTT. Protein sequence: CSAKQGAGTGELFF.

This clonotype was seen repeatedly, ten times or more. The chain has TRBV7-2 and TRBJ1-1, with D perhaps matching TRBD1 (5 bases). Trimming shortened V by 5 bases and J by 5 bases, and 9 bases separated the two germline ends. The CDR3 has 12 residues. The germline CDR1 and CDR2 sequences are SGHTA and FQGNSA. In DNA form, the CDR3 reads TGTGCCAGCAGCCTCCGGGGGACTGAAGCTTTCTTT. It yields the protein CASSLRGTEAFF.

The V gene is TRBV11-3, the J gene TRBJ2-2; D is perhaps TRBD2 (5 bases). The CDR3 is 15 residues long. V was pared by 2 bases and J by 2 bases, with 9 bases between. The germline gives CDR1 SGHNT, CDR2 YENEEA. In DNA, the CDR3 is TGTGCCAGCAGCTTAAGAAGCGGCAACACCGGGGAGCTGTTTTTT. This gives the protein CASSLRSGNTGELFF.

This clonotype was observed at least ten times. The chain joins TRBV19 to TRBJ2-7, with 7 bases aligning to TRBD2. The V gene end was trimmed by 3 bases and the J gene end by 5 bases; junction bases not matched to a gene: 7. The germline V gene encodes CDR1 LNHDA and CDR2 SQIVND (reference sequence). The CDR3 is 14 residues long. As DNA, the CDR3 is TGTGCCAGTAGTATCGGGGGGAGGGACCACGAGCAGTACTTC. Translation gives CASSIGGRDHEQYF.